This section outlines one T cell receptor beta chain sequence together with its context. Its antigen is currently unknown. These data originate in a study of T cells after yellow fever vaccination. Study-wide context: Low-cell-number fractions underwent preparation using SMART-Seq v4 Ultra Low Input.

Study-level findings and limits: Researchers noted that a small share of clonotypes showed up in both CD4 and CD8 compartments.

For TCR, cDNA came from 5'RACE template switching, which added a universal primer site and UMIs. Each CDR3 protein gets one entry after TCRdb re-called the 5' RACE reads with MiXCR. Of roughly 500,000 distinct CDR3 sequences in the sample, 15% to 20% were seen once. Germline V gene sequence: CDR1 SGHTA, CDR2 FQGTGA. This CDR3 comprises 15 residues. Trimming pared 1 base from V and 4 bases from J, leaving 13 bases between. The genes are TRBV7-3 and TRBJ1-1, with a possible D match to TRBD1 (5 bases). The input for sequencing was PBMCs, taken 15 days after the yellow fever booster vaccination. This clonotype was obtained from a man younger than 40 who received the YFV17D yellow fever vaccine. DNA for the CDR3: TGTGCCAGCAGCTTAATGGGGGACGGGGTCACTGAAGCTTTCTTT. It specifies CASSLMGDGVTEAFF.